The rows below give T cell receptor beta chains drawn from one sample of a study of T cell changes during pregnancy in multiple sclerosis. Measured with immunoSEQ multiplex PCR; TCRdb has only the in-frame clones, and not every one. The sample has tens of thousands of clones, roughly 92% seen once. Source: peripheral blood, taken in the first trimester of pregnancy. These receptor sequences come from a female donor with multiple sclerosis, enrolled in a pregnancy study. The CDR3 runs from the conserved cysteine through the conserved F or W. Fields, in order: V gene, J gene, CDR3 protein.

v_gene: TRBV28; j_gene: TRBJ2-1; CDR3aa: CASSTPGGSGNEQFF
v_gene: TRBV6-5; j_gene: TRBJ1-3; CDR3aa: CASSYSGEGGNTIYF
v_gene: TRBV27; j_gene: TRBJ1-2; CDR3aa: CASSLTTGGGYGYTF
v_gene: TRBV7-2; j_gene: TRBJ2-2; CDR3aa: CASSWGTGTGELFF
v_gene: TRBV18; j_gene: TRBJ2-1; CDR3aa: CASSPLAGGVDEQFF
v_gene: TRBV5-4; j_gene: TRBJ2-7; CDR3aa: CASSFQGRSYEQYF
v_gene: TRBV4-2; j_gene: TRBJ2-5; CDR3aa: CASSQQPGQNSRWETQYF
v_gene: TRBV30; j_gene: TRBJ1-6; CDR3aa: CAWSPGVKSPLHF
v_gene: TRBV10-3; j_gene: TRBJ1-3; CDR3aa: CAIRSPGQTTGNTIYF
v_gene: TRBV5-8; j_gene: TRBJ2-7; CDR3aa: CASSPGLADYEQYF
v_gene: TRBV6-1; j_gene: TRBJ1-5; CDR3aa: CASSVAGGMQPQHF
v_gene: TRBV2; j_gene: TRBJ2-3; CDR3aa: CASSDRTIGDTQYF
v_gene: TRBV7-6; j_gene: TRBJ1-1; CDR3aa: CASSLAEGSNTEAFF
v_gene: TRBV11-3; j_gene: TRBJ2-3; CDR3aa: CASSLQGAEGTQYF
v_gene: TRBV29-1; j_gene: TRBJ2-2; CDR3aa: CSVTGTGVTGELFF
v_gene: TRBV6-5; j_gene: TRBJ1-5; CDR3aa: CASSAALIDWHF
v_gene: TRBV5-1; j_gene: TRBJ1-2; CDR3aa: CASSPTTGDSDYGYTF
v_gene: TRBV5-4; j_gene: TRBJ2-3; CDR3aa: CASSLDPKLPSTQYF
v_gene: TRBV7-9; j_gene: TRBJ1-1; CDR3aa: CASSLAVSSNTEAFF
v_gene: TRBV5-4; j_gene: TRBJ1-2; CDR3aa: CASSSGQTYGYTF
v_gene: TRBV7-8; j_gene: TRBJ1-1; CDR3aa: CASSTDRADTEAFF
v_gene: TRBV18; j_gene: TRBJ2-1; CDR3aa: CASSSQGGRSYNEQFF
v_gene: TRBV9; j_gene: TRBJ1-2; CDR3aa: CASSGGTKLTYGYTF